This T cell receptor beta chain was sequenced in a study of blood T cell repertoires in COVID-19 (dated by TCRdb to about 2020). Background for the entire study: Samples from collaborators originated in the United States, Italy and Spain and spanned both the acute and convalescent phases of COVID-19. The prospective study material was composed of cDNA or gDNA derived from T cells, B-cell-depleted T cells, or PBMCs. Deeply sampled blood TCRbeta repertoires from subjects exposed to, actively infected with, or recovered from COVID-19 were included in the dataset. The repertoires were released in a freely available public database intended as a resource for research on the immune response to SARS-CoV-2. The samples were drawn from the first 160 participants of the ongoing ImmuneRACE study and from 950 to 1,500 subjects provided by 6 global collaborators. Nearly every sample came with metadata listing a de-identified subject ID, COVID-19 status, age in years and sex. Where available, HLA class I and class II types were taken from metadata supplied by the sample provider and were not determined by assay-based typing. General conclusions and limits of the study: The amount of clinical and demographic metadata varied by source and participant and was provided uncurated.

There are 13 amino acids in the CDR3, from cysteine to phenylalanine inclusive. The only DNA kept is the CDR3, 39 bases in frame from the first base. Trimming removed 6 bases from V and 5 bases from J, leaving 10 bases between the germline ends. In the germline V gene, CDR1 corresponds to MNHEY and CDR2 to SVGAGI. One collaborating source in Seattle enrolled patients during active infection and followed them longitudinally through the course of disease. Each collaborating institution followed its own protocols to collect whole blood in K2EDTA tubes. For TCRbeta analysis, collaborator samples were shipped as frozen whole blood, as isolated PBMCs, or as DNA extracted from either sample type. About this clone itself: Its target antigen remains unknown. Within one base of it there is no much larger clone, and no base qualities were kept.

TCRbeta CDR3 regions were amplified from genomic DNA by means of the immunoSEQ Assay, a bias-controlled multiplex PCR. As for the authors' bioinformatics: The number of nucleated cells in each sample was estimated from the amplification of reference gene primers within the assay. To quantify the absolute abundance of each unique TCRbeta CDR3 rearrangement, sequence reads were collapsed and filtered. For each sample, productive Simpson clonality was calculated as the square root of Simpson's diversity index across productive rearrangements. TCRdb mirrors the immuneACCESS table, restricted to in-frame sequences. Some clones are absent from its copies; in checked studies, under half trace to an unresolved V gene, and the reason for the others is unknown. The V and J calls and clone size were taken over from that table, and D and trimming were inferred from the DNA. This sample is represented by approximately 97,000 clones; roughly 87% of them were singletons. The ten largest clones capture 4% to 5.5% of the sample.

Sequencing was carried out using peripheral blood. The source of this sequence is a woman between 45 and 60 years old with COVID-19, enrolled during active disease. The rearranged segments are TRBV6-5 and TRBJ1-4; a tentative D match to TRBD1 spans 6 bases. The CDR3 is CASRRDINEKLFF. The DNA is as follows: TGTGCCAGCAGAAGGGACATCAATGAAAAACTGTTTTTT.